One and the same sample provided the 29 T cell receptor beta chains below, sequenced in a study of response to subunit inactivated influenza vaccine. TCRdb processed the RT-PCR reads anew with MiXCR; each CDR3 protein has one entry. The sample contains 550,000 to 800,000 distinct CDR3 sequences, 15% to 19% of which appear only once. Source: PBMCs from blood, taken less than 13 days after vaccination. These TCRs come from a man in his fifties or sixties who received an inactivated influenza vaccine.

V is TRBV5-6 and J is TRBJ2-2, with D unresolved. CDR1 and CDR2 from the germline V gene are SGHDT and YYEEEE. This CDR3 contains 13 residues. V lost 6 bases and J 2 bases, leaving 8 bases between the germline ends. CDR3 nucleotide sequence: TGTGCCAGCAACCCCGGTAACACCGGGGAGCTGTTTTTT. The encoded protein is CASNPGNTGELFF.

V and J are TRBV27 and TRBJ2-3; TRBD1 might be the D (6 bases). Looked up from germline, CDR1 is MNHEY and CDR2 is SMNVEV (reference sequence). Trimming left V 4 bases short and J 4 bases short, with 12 bases between. The CDR3 loop spans 14 amino acids. CDR3 sequence (DNA): TGTGCCAGCAGTTCTGGTGGGGGCGCAGATACGCAGTATTTT. This encodes CASSSGGGADTQYF.

Many counts were recorded for this clonotype. The genes are TRBV4-2 and TRBJ1-1; 11 bases are shared with TRBD1. The V gene end was trimmed by 3 bases and the J gene end by 4 bases; junction bases not matched to a gene: 10. Germline V gene data show CDR1 as LGHNA and CDR2 as YNFKEQ. The CDR3 is made up of 17 amino acids. This CDR3 reads CASSQEELGTGGTEAFF. The CDR3 DNA reads TGTGCCAGCAGCCAGGAAGAACTCGGGACAGGGGGCACTGAAGCTTTCTTT.

This clonotype was counted between two and nine times. V and J are TRBV6-2 or TRBV6-3 and TRBJ1-5; D gene uncertain. Trimming stripped 6 bases from V and 3 bases from J, with 6 bases between. The CDR3 length is 12 residues. CDR1 and CDR2 from the germline V gene are MNHEY and SVGEGT. CDR3 residues: CASSDPNQPQHF. CDR3 coding DNA: TGTGCCAGCAGCGATCCCAATCAGCCCCAGCATTTT.

The sample holds one count of this clonotype. This sequence joins TRBV7-2 and TRBJ2-7; 7 bases fit TRBD1. V trimming: 5 bases; J trimming: 5 bases; junction bases outside the gene matches: 3. CDR1 and CDR2 from the germline V gene are SGHTA and FQGNSA. The CDR3 has 12 residues. Here the CDR3 DNA reads TGTGCCAGCAGCAGACAGGGAAACGAGCAGTACTTC. Translating gives CASSRQGNEQYF.

This clonotype was observed once. The genes are TRBV4-1 and TRBJ2-5; TRBD2 agrees at 12 bases. This CDR3 has 18 amino acids. The V and J ends lost 0 bases and 4 bases, in that order; junction bases with no gene match: 9. Germline V gene data show CDR1 as MGHRA and CDR2 as YSYEKL. DNA for the CDR3: TGCGCCAGCAGCCAAGACTGGGCTGCTAGCGGGAGGGGAGAGACCCAGTACTTC. Translated, it gives CASSQDWAASGRGETQYF.

There are many counts of this clonotype. The chain couples TRBV6-1 to TRBJ2-1; weak D call: TRBD1 (6 bases). Trimming cost V 5 bases and J 13 bases, with 27 bases left between them. The CDR3 is 16 amino acids. CDR1 and CDR2 from the germline V gene are MNHNS and SASEGT. The CDR3 reads CASSTRRRGQPFDQFF. The DNA for the CDR3 is TGTGCCAGCAGTACCCGGCGCAGGGGTCAACCCTTTGACCAGTTCTTC.

The sample holds a few counts of this clonotype. The chain recombines TRBV10-3 with TRBJ1-2; D is possibly TRBD1 (5 bases). The V end lost 4 bases, the J end lost 1 base, and 13 bases lay between the germline ends. The CDR3 runs 15 residues. Germline CDR1 reads ENHRY; CDR2 reads SYGVKD. This chain's CDR3 is CAISASGTFNYGYTF. DNA for the CDR3: TGTGCCATCAGTGCGTCGGGGACCTTTAACTATGGCTACACCTTC.

V is TRBV20-1 and J is TRBJ2-7; the D is unclear. Trimming pared 2 bases from V and 6 bases from J, leaving 11 bases between. Germline assignment: CDR1 DFQATT and CDR2 SNEGSKA (reference sequence). The CDR3 is 12 amino acids. The CDR3 DNA follows: TGCAGTGCTAGAAGCCAGGTCCCCGAGCAGTACTTC. Translating it yields CSARSQVPEQYF.

This clonotype was seen a handful of times. The V call is TRBV15, the J call TRBJ2-6; no reliable D call. The CDR3 extends over 17 amino acids. The germline V gene has CDR1 LNHNV and CDR2 YYDKDF (reference sequence). Trimming shortened V by 0 bases and J by 0 bases, and 9 bases separated the two germline ends. The DNA for the CDR3 is TGTGCCACCAGCAGAGATCTCACGAGCTCTGGGGCCAACGTCCTGACTTTC. It translates to CATSRDLTSSGANVLTF.

DNA of the CDR3: TGTGCCAGCAGTTACGGGGGGCGTGGGCAGTACTTC. Translated: CASSYGGRGQYF. This chain joins TRBV6-5 and TRBJ2-7; D tentatively fits TRBD1 or TRBD2 (6 bases each). V shed 2 bases and J shed 9 bases, with 11 bases lying between them. Germline V gene lookup returns CDR1 MNHEY and CDR2 SVGAGI. There are 12 residues in the CDR3.

In DNA form, the CDR3 reads TGCAGTGCGAGATTAGTTCAGCCCTACAATGAGCAGTTCTTC. This gives the protein CSARLVQPYNEQFF. The chain employs TRBV20-1 and TRBJ2-1; D is unclear. The CDR3 runs to 14 residues. The V and J ends lost 6 bases and 2 bases respectively, with 14 bases between them. Germline CDR1 reads DFQATT; CDR2 reads SNEGSKA (reference sequence).

The sample holds a few counts of this clonotype. The chain couples TRBV10-3 to TRBJ2-7; 14 bases are a match to TRBD2. V was pared by 3 bases and J by 6 bases, with 7 bases of the junction left unmatched. The CDR3 contains 16 residues. CDR1 is ENHRY and CDR2 is SYGVKD in the germline V gene. The CDR3 bases are TGTGCCATCAGTGAACGGACTAGCGGGGGGCCCATCGAGCAGTACTTC. Residues: CAISERTSGGPIEQYF.

There are a few counts of this clonotype. The chain combines TRBV10-3 with TRBJ2-3; 8 bases line up with TRBD2. V shed 2 bases, J shed 1 base, and the junction held 8 bases outside the gene matches. In germline, CDR1 is ENHRY, CDR2 SYGVKD. The CDR3 sequence is 17 residues long. CDR3: CAISEPTSGGGTDTQYF. CDR3 DNA sequence: TGTGCCATCAGTGAGCCTACTAGCGGAGGAGGCACAGATACGCAGTATTTT.

This clonotype was picked up many times. The chain couples TRBV10-3 to TRBJ2-7, with D unclear. The V and J ends lost 7 bases and 2 bases respectively, with 6 bases between them. This CDR3 comprises 11 residues. Per the germline V gene, CDR1 is ENHRY and CDR2 is SYGVKD. Here the CDR3 reads CAIKETYEQYF. CDR3 DNA sequence: TGTGCCATCAAAGAGACCTACGAGCAGTACTTC.

This clonotype has at least ten counts. The chain uses TRBV9 and TRBJ2-2; D ambiguous. Looked up from germline, CDR1 is SGDLS and CDR2 is YYNGEE. V lost 3 bases to trimming and J lost 2 bases, with 8 bases between them. This CDR3 comprises 14 residues. The CDR3 loop is CASSGLSNTGELFF. The CDR3 DNA follows: TGTGCCAGCAGCGGTCTTTCCAACACCGGGGAGCTGTTTTTT.

This clonotype showed up just a few times. The chain has TRBV7-2 and TRBJ2-7; the D is unclear. Germline values: CDR1 SGHTA, CDR2 FQGNSA. V dropped 6 bases and J dropped 1 base, with 13 bases sitting between them. The CDR3 is made up of 14 amino acids. Written as DNA, the CDR3 is TGTGCCAGCAGTTTACCGCGGCAGTCCTACGAGCAGTACTTC. Its translation: CASSLPRQSYEQYF. Full variable domain (remainder filled in from reference TRBV7-2 and TRBJ2-7): GAGVSQSPSNKVTEKGKDVELRCDPISGHTALYWYRQSLGQGLEFLIYFQGNSAPDKSGLPSDRFSAERTGGSVSTLTIQRTQQEDSAVYLCASSLPRQSYEQYFGPGTRLTVT.

The table lists this clonotype with many counts. The CDR3 is CASSLEGGGYSYEQYF. The CDR3, as DNA: TGTGCCAGCAGCTTAGAGGGCGGAGGATACTCCTACGAGCAGTACTTC. The chain employs TRBV7-8 and TRBJ2-7; TRBD2 is a possible D gene (5 bases). Germline assignment: CDR1 SGHVS and CDR2 FQNEAQ. The CDR3 has 16 residues. With 1 base removed from V and 0 bases from J, the gap between germline ends came to 13 bases.

The gene calls are TRBV29-1 and TRBJ2-1, with TRBD2 identical over 8 bases. This CDR3 spans 10 amino acids. Trimming removed 4 bases from V and 10 bases from J; junction bases left unmatched: 0. Germline V CDR1 and CDR2: SQVTM, ANQGSEA. The CDR3 protein is CSVGTSEQFF. CDR3 coding DNA: TGCAGCGTTGGGACTAGCGAGCAGTTCTTC.

This chain's CDR3 is CASTGASSYEQYF. The DNA for the CDR3 is TGTGCCAGCACCGGTGCAAGCTCCTACGAGCAGTACTTC. The chain combines TRBV6-2 or TRBV6-3 with TRBJ2-7; D remains ambiguous. Germline V gene sequence: CDR1 MNHEY, CDR2 SVGEGT. Trimming left V 7 bases short and J 0 bases short, with 10 bases between. The CDR3 covers 13 residues.

The chain is built from TRBV6-2 or TRBV6-3 and TRBJ2-6; D is perhaps TRBD2 (5 bases). V was clipped by 0 bases and J by 3 bases, with 9 bases between them. CDR3 length: 16 amino acids. In germline, CDR1 is MNHEY, CDR2 SVGEGT. The CDR3 sequence is CASSYSGRGGANVLTF. Written as DNA, the CDR3 is TGTGCCAGCAGTTACTCTGGCCGGGGTGGGGCCAACGTCCTGACTTTC.

The count of this clonotype is one. The chain carries TRBV9 and TRBJ2-6, with 9 bases fitting TRBD2. Germline values: CDR1 SGDLS, CDR2 YYNGEE. With V trimmed by 0 bases and J by 10 bases, 5 bases remained unmatched. CDR3 length: 15 residues. CDR3 sequence reads: CASSVASGVPNVLTF. The CDR3 region has the DNA TGTGCCAGCAGCGTAGCTAGCGGGGTACCGAACGTCCTGACTTTC.

The chain combines TRBV20-1 with TRBJ2-1; the match to TRBD1 covers 9 bases. Germline CDR1 reads DFQATT; CDR2 reads SNEGSKA (reference sequence). V shed 3 bases and J 3 bases; nucleotides not matched to a gene: 3. The CDR3 is 14 residues long. The CDR3 reads CSASGTGSYNEQFF. CDR3 coding DNA: TGCAGTGCTAGCGGGACAGGGAGCTACAATGAGCAGTTCTTC.

V is TRBV7-6 and J is TRBJ2-3; no reliable D call. Looked up from germline, CDR1 is SGHVS and CDR2 is FNYEAQ. The CDR3 runs 16 residues. V lost 2 bases to trimming and J lost 3 bases, with 15 bases between them. The CDR3 sequence is CASSLRANLGTDTQYF. CDR3 coding DNA: TGTGCCAGCAGCTTAAGAGCTAACCTGGGGACAGATACGCAGTATTTT.

The gene calls are TRBV3-1 and TRBJ2-1; 12 bases fit TRBD2. Germline CDR1 and CDR2: LGHDT and YNNKEL (reference sequence). With V trimmed by 2 bases and J by 7 bases, 6 bases remained unmatched. This CDR3 has 16 amino acids. DNA of the CDR3: TGTGCCAGCAGCCAACTAGCGGGAGGGCCTGGGAATGAGCAGTTCTTC. It translates to CASSQLAGGPGNEQFF.

The CDR3 region has the DNA TGTGCCAGCAGCTTACTCCGAGGAGAGGGCCCGGCCGGGGAGCTGTTTTTT. Translating gives CASSLLRGEGPAGELFF. V is TRBV11-2 and J is TRBJ2-2, with D perhaps TRBD2 (5 bases). V lost 2 bases and J 6 bases, leaving 19 bases between the germline ends. In germline, CDR1 is SGHAT, CDR2 FQNNGV. The CDR3 consists of 17 residues.

This clonotype has a count of ten or more. This chain connects TRBV29-1 to TRBJ2-3; unclear D gene. Germline V gives CDR1 SQVTM, CDR2 ANQGSEA. CDR3 size: 14 residues. Between the trimmed V and J ends, which lost 6 bases and 0 bases, there was a span of 13 bases. The CDR3 region has the DNA TGCAGCGTCGCCGTGGTGAGCAGCACAGATACGCAGTATTTT. Translated, it gives CSVAVVSSTDTQYF.

This clonotype was counted between two and nine times. CDR3 protein: CATSESSSGTQYF. Written as DNA, the CDR3 is TGTGCCACCAGTGAGTCCTCTAGTGGTACGCAGTATTTT. J is TRBJ2-3 and V is TRBV24-1; D not certain. The V end was cut by 4 bases, the J end by 8 bases, with 12 bases between. Germline CDR1 reads KGHDR; CDR2 reads SFDVKD. There are 13 residues in the CDR3.

This clonotype was seen a handful of times. The chain has TRBV14 and TRBJ1-1; no clear D. The germline V and J ends were trimmed by 3 bases and 3 bases, with 14 bases remaining between them. CDR3 length equals 15 residues. Per germline, CDR1 SGHDN and CDR2 FVKESK. The CDR3 DNA is TGTGCCAGCAGCCACCTAGGGAAAGGGTACACTGAAGCTTTCTTT. It translates to CASSHLGKGYTEAFF.